This T cell receptor beta chain was captured by sequencing in a study of blood T cells in healthy people across ages. Combining a sample-barcoded 5' primer with a J-beta primer mix, a second PCR ran for roughly 6 to 12 cycles. Each cDNA was tagged by a template-switch adaptor containing 12 random nucleotides. MiXCR, run by TCRdb on the 5' RACE reads, gives a single entry per CDR3 protein. The sample carries roughly 1.4 million distinct CDR3 sequences, 59% recorded once. The CDR3 runs to 14 residues. Trimming took off 2 bases at V and 5 bases at J, with 12 bases between the two ends. Germline CDR1 MNHEY, CDR2 SVGAGI. Ranging in age from about 6 to 100, the donors were healthy Caucasian individuals from Russia.

The chain uses TRBV6-5 and TRBJ2-5, with D maybe TRBD1 (6 bases). The sample taken for sequencing was blood. This TCR was recovered from a young man in good health. CDR3 region: CASSYTGPVETQYF. In DNA form, the CDR3 reads TGTGCCAGCAGTTACACAGGGCCTGTCGAGACCCAGTACTTC.